Included here is one T cell receptor (beta chain) sequence, with context. The data are from a study of identical twins. Trimming removed 7 bases at V and 0 bases at J, with 12 bases between. CDR1 is SGHAT and CDR2 is FQDESV in the germline V gene (reference sequence). CDR3 length equals 14 residues. MiXCR was run by TCRdb on the 5' RACE reads, yielding one entry per CDR3 protein. The data contain 450,000 or so distinct CDR3 sequences, roughly 26% of them seen just once; the ten biggest clones take up roughly 2.8%. The same data also contributed to another study, on T cells expressing NK-cell markers.

The chain recombines TRBV11-1 with TRBJ1-1, with TRBD1 as a possible D gene (5 bases). Sequenced: CD4+ T cells sorted from blood. The origin of this receptor is a woman between 18 and 30 years old in good health. DNA for the CDR3: TGTGCCAGCAATTCTCAGGGAGTGAACACTGAAGCTTTCTTT. Amino acid sequence: CASNSQGVNTEAFF.